These T cell receptor beta chains were read from a single sample in a study of human T cells and chemical hapten exposure. One entry per CDR3 protein, called by TCRdb with MiXCR from the RACE reads. There are 75,000 to 100,000 distinct CDR3 sequences in the sample; 10% to 15% occur only once, and 3.5% to 4.5% lies in the top ten. Here the sequenced sample was whole blood, taken in connection with sensitization to the hapten diphenylcyclopropenone (DPC). These receptors all come from a woman aged 60-75 years with alopecia areata. Some clones in this sample may be carry-over from other donors' samples. Each CDR3 is given with its conserved first and last residue. D genes are given only for firm matches. A row's size may be missing; if present it is once, few, many or a size class.

size,V,D,J,DNA,CDR3
.,TRBV2,TRBD2,TRBJ2-2,TGTGCCAGCAGGAGACTAGCGGAAACCGGGGAGCTGTTTTTT,CASRRLAETGELFF
few,TRBV10-1,.,TRBJ2-2,TGCGCCAGCAGATTGCTCGCGAACACCGGGGAGCTGTTTTTT,CASRLLANTGELFF
many,TRBV5-8,.,TRBJ1-5,TGTGCCAGCAGTCTAGACAGATACAATCAGCCCCAGCATTTT,CASSLDRYNQPQHF
.,TRBV20-1,TRBD1,TRBJ1-2,TGCAGTGCTCGGCGGGACAGTTCTAACTATGGCTACACCTTC,CSARRDSSNYGYTF
.,TRBV7-9,.,TRBJ1-1,TGTGCCAGCAGTCTCCGGGACCAACCCGCCGGGGCTTTCTTT,CASSLRDQPAGAFF
many,TRBV7-8,.,TRBJ1-6,TGTGCCAGCAGCCGAGGGGCCTTAAGCTCCTATAATTCACCCCTCCACTTT,CASSRGALSSYNSPLHF
.,TRBV11-2,.,TRBJ2-5,TGTGCCAGCAGCTCGAGCTGGGAGACCCAGTACTTC,CASSSSWETQYF
.,TRBV10-2,.,TRBJ1-2,TGCGCCAGCAGTGAGTCGAGGGAACAGGGCTACACCTTC,CASSESREQGYTF
.,TRBV18,.,TRBJ2-1,TGTGCCAGCTCACCAACACCCCAGGTGGCTGAGCAGTTCTTC,CASSPTPQVAEQFF
few,TRBV5-1,TRBD2,TRBJ2-1,TGCGCCAGCTCCGTTACCGGGACTAGATACAATGAGCAGTTCTTC,CASSVTGTRYNEQFF
few,TRBV29-1,.,TRBJ2-1,TGCAGCGCTATCACATCGGCAGGGAGCTACAATGAGCAGTTCTTC,CSAITSAGSYNEQFF
many,TRBV10-3,.,TRBJ1-2,TGTGCCATCAGTGAGTCTGAAGGGCAGCGTGGCTACACCTTC,CAISESEGQRGYTF
many,TRBV5-4,TRBD1,TRBJ1-2,TGTGCCAGCAGCCTAAACAGGGGCGCGGGTGGCTACACCTTC,CASSLNRGAGGYTF
.,TRBV15,TRBD2,TRBJ2-3,TGTGCCACCAGCAGAGATGGAGCGGGGGGCACAGATACGCAGTATTTT,CATSRDGAGGTDTQYF
.,TRBV6-2/TRBV6-3,.,TRBJ1-1,TGTGCCAGCAGCCAGTTTTCCACTGAAGCTTTCTTT,CASSQFSTEAFF
many,TRBV7-2,TRBD2,TRBJ2-3,TGTGCCAGCAGCTTAGTTCTAGCGGGGGTGGAAGATACGCAGTATTTT,CASSLVLAGVEDTQYF
many,TRBV6-5,.,TRBJ1-2,TGTGCCAGCAGCCAAGGACACGCTAACTATGGCTACACCTTC,CASSQGHANYGYTF
many,TRBV11-2,.,TRBJ2-1,TGTGCCAGCAGCAGGACAGAGACTACCTCTGAGCAGTTCTTC,CASSRTETTSEQFF
many,TRBV6-2/TRBV6-3,.,TRBJ1-1,TGTGCCAGCAGTTGGGGAGGGGAGGGGCTGAACACTGAAGCTTTCTTT,CASSWGGEGLNTEAFF
.,TRBV11-2,TRBD2,TRBJ2-7,TGTGCGAGCAGCTTTCTTACGGGGGAGGGCGAGCAGTACTTC,CASSFLTGEGEQYF
many,TRBV18,.,TRBJ1-6,TGTGCCAGCTCACCAACTACTGACAGATCACCCCTCCACTTT,CASSPTTDRSPLHF
few,TRBV3-1,TRBD2,TRBJ2-4,TGTGCCAGCAGCCAAGATGCTAGCGGGACGAACATTCAGTACTTC,CASSQDASGTNIQYF
.,TRBV5-1,.,TRBJ2-7,TGCGCCAGCAGCTTGTCCGGAACCTACGAGCAGTACTTC,CASSLSGTYEQYF